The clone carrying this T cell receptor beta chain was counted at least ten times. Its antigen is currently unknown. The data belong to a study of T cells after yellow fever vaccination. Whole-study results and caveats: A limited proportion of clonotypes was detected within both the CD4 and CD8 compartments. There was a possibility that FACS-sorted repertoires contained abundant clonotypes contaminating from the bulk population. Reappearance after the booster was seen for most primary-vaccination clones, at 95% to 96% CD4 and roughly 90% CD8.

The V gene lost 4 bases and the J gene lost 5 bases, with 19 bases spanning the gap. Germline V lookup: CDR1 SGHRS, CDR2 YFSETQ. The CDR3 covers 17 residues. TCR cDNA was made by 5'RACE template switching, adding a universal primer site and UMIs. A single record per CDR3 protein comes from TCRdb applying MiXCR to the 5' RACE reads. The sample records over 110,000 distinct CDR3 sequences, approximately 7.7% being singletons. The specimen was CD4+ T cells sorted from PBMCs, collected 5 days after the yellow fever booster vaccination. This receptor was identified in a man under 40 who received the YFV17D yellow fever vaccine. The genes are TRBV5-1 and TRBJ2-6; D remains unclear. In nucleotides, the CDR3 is TGCGCCAGCAGCCCCGGTTCGAGTTCTCTGAGGGCCAACGTCCTGACTTTC. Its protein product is CASSPGSSSLRANVLTF.